This T cell receptor (beta chain) was sequenced during a study of identical twins. Findings of the study overall: Insertions ran lower in abundant cord blood beta clonotypes, though not in memory repertoires. Weaker excess twin sharing was observed in beta out-of-frame sequences.

The table lists this clonotype with a few counts. Antigen specificity is unknown. Template switching added a universal primer site, and cDNA bore unique molecular identifiers. In TCRdb, the 5' RACE reads were re-called with MiXCR into one record per CDR3 protein. The sample records around 500,000 distinct CDR3 sequences, approximately 15% being singletons. The germline V gene encodes CDR1 SGHRS and CDR2 YFSETQ. This CDR3 is 13 amino acids long. With 1 base removed from V and 7 bases from J, the gap between germline ends came to 9 bases. The same sample was also used in a study of yellow fever vaccine responses in identical twins.

The receptor comes from a woman aged 18-35 years in good health. The V call is TRBV5-1, the J call TRBJ2-1, with D hard to call. Sequenced input: CD4+ T cells sorted from blood. Here the CDR3 DNA reads TGCGCCAGCAGCTTGTTCGGGCGAAATGAGCAGTTCTTC. Translated: CASSLFGRNEQFF.